The 5 T cell receptor beta chains presented below share a single source sample, sequenced in a study of blood T cell repertoires in COVID-19. Measured with immunoSEQ multiplex PCR; TCRdb has only the in-frame clones, and not every one. This table holds a few hundred thousand clones, approximately 90% found once. The sequenced sample consisted of peripheral blood. All receptors derive from a young woman with COVID-19, enrolled during active disease.

This clone is a singleton in its sample. The chain uses TRBV4-1 and TRBJ2-1, with 10 bases that match TRBD2. This CDR3 is built from 17 residues. V dropped 3 bases and J dropped 3; count of bases not matched to a gene: 8. Germline CDR1 reads MGHRA; CDR2 reads YSYEKL. DNA of the CDR3: TGCGCCAGCAGCCAGGTGGCCCTAGCGGGGGACTACAATGAGCAGTTCTTC. It encodes CASSQVALAGDYNEQFF.

The rearrangement joins TRBV5-4 to TRBJ2-1; TRBD2 matches at 13 bases. The CDR3 has 18 residues. After removal of 0 bases from V and 7 bases from J, the junction contained 10 bases not matched to a gene. Germline V gene sequence: CDR1 SGHNT, CDR2 YYREEE (reference sequence). CDR3 region: CASSLARTSGSRGNEQFF. The CDR3 DNA reads as TGTGCCAGCAGCTTGGCGCGGACTAGCGGGAGTAGAGGGAATGAGCAGTTCTTC.

The chain couples TRBV24-1 to TRBJ2-1; a weak D match, TRBD2 (6 bases). CDR3 size: 12 residues. Germline V gene sequence: CDR1 KGHDR, CDR2 SFDVKD. Trimming cost V 3 bases and J 8 bases, with 7 bases left between them. In DNA, the CDR3 is TGTGCCACCAGTGATAGGAGGGATGAGCAGTTCTTC. Protein product: CATSDRRDEQFF.

V usage is TRBV14 and J usage is TRBJ2-6; 9 bases map to TRBD1. The V segment lost 6 bases and the J segment 1 base; nucleotides outside the gene matches: 7. Germline V gives CDR1 SGHDN, CDR2 FVKESK. CDR3 size: 17 residues. CDR3 residues: CASSPGTGRSGANVLTF. DNA for the CDR3: TGTGCCAGCAGTCCTGGGACAGGGAGGTCTGGGGCCAACGTCCTGACTTTC.

The V call is TRBV28, the J call TRBJ2-1; D may be TRBD2 (7 bases). The CDR3 runs to 18 residues. With 7 bases removed from V and 6 bases from J, the gap between germline ends came to 28 bases. The germline CDR1 and CDR2 sequences are MDHEN and SYDVKM. Here the CDR3 DNA reads TGTGCCAGCACCTCTCAAGGGTTCGGCGGGGGCATCCTCAATGAGCAGTTCTTC. Amino acids: CASTSQGFGGGILNEQFF.